The clone carrying this T cell receptor (beta chain) has at least ten counts. Its antigen is undetermined. TCRdb re-called the 5' RACE reads through MiXCR, storing one row per CDR3 protein. The table records about 44,000 distinct CDR3 sequences, roughly 21% of them present only once. This record belongs to a study of neurological immune-mediated disorders. The time point is: technical triplicate 3. Study-level results: Private repertoires in all groups were suggested, as expanded clones shared no CDR3 amino acid sequences across subjects.

V shed 2 bases, J shed 5 bases, and the junction held 20 bases outside the gene matches. This CDR3 has 19 amino acids. Per germline, CDR1 SGHDN and CDR2 FVKESK. This sequence was found in a man in his 60s with HTLV-1-associated myelopathy (HAM/TSP). The specimen sequenced was PBMCs. This chain links TRBV14 with TRBJ1-2; 7 bases align to TRBD1. The CDR3 sequence: CASSQLRRPLAGTEYGYTF. The CDR3, as DNA: TGTGCCAGCAGCCAATTAAGGCGCCCTTTGGCCGGGACAGAGTATGGCTACACCTTC. Using reference TRBV14 and TRBJ1-2 for the parts outside the CDR3, the full variable domain is EAGVTQFPSHSVIEKGQTVTLRCDPISGHDNLYWYRRVMGKEIKFLLHFVKESKQDESGMPNNRFLAERTGGTYSTLKVQPAELEDSGVYFCASSQLRRPLAGTEYGYTFGSGTRLTVV.